Each of the 9 T cell receptor beta chains below was sequenced from the same sample in a study of blood T cell repertoires in COVID-19. The table came from immunoSEQ multiplex PCR; TCRdb's copy has only in-frame clones and leaves some out. Of about 140,000 clones detected, around 87% appear once; the ten largest clones hold about 11%. Sequencing was carried out using PBMCs or T cells enriched from blood (not recorded which). These receptors came from a man aged 55 to 70 who had recovered from COVID-19.

This chain links TRBV3-1 (or the pseudogene TRBV3-2) with TRBJ2-3; 9 nucleotides agree with TRBD2. Germline lookup yields CDR1 LGHDT and CDR2 YNNKEL (reference sequence). Germline trimming cut 5 bases from V and 7 bases from J; bases unmatched to any gene: 13. CDR3 length: 16 residues. CDR3 nucleotide sequence: TGTGCCAGCAGCGTTAGCGGGAGTACGTTCCCATATACGCAGTATTTT. Translated: CASSVSGSTFPYTQYF.

This chain uses TRBV4-2 with TRBJ2-7; 7 positions match TRBD2. CDR1 and CDR2 (germline): LGHNA, YNFKEQ. V was pared by 2 bases and J by 3 bases, with 4 bases of the junction left unmatched. The CDR3 covers 14 residues. The chain's CDR3 is CASSQTSVNYEQYF. The CDR3 DNA reads TGTGCCAGCAGCCAAACTAGCGTGAACTACGAGCAGTACTTC.

In DNA form, the CDR3 reads TGTGCCAGCAGCCTAGCACCAGGAGTAAAAGCTGAAGCTTTCTTT. Amino acids: CASSLAPGVKAEAFF. The chain carries TRBV5-6 and TRBJ1-1; no clear D. Germline V gene data show CDR1 as SGHDT and CDR2 as YYEEEE. The CDR3 sequence is 15 residues long. The V and J ends lost 4 bases and 6 bases respectively, with 19 bases between them.

V and J are TRBV6-5 and TRBJ1-2; a possible D gene is TRBD1 (6 bases). In germline, CDR1 is MNHEY, CDR2 SVGAGI. The CDR3 covers 12 residues. The germline V and J ends were trimmed by 7 bases and 4 bases, with 10 bases remaining between them. The CDR3 is CASNRGGYGYTF. CDR3 DNA: TGTGCCAGCAACAGAGGGGGCTATGGCTACACCTTC.

DNA for the CDR3: TGTGCCAGCAGCCAAGATTCACAGGGGGTCCAAAAACTGTTTTTT. This gives the protein CASSQDSQGVQKLFF. V and J are TRBV4-2 and TRBJ1-4, with TRBD1 identical over 8 bases. V trimming: 0 bases; J trimming: 9 bases; junction bases outside the gene matches: 6. Looked up from germline, CDR1 is LGHNA and CDR2 is YNFKEQ. The CDR3 has 15 residues.

This chain's CDR3 is CASSEWDKIIPQHF. The CDR3 coding sequence is TGCGCCAGCAGTGAGTGGGACAAAATCATTCCCCAGCATTTT. The chain recombines TRBV10-2 with TRBJ1-5; D possibly corresponds to TRBD1 (6 bases). Trimming cost V 1 base and J 10 bases, with 14 bases left between them. This CDR3 spans 14 amino acids. Germline V gene sequence: CDR1 WSHSY, CDR2 SAAADI.

The V gene is TRBV15, the J gene TRBJ2-1; 9 bases map to TRBD2. This CDR3 is 18 amino acids long. V was clipped by 1 base and J by 2 bases; unmatched bases: 9. CDR1 LNHNV and CDR2 YYDKDF come from the germline V gene (reference sequence). This chain's CDR3 is CATSRVGSKRGAYNEQFF. The CDR3, as DNA: TGTGCCACCAGCAGAGTAGGGTCGAAGCGGGGGGCCTACAATGAGCAGTTCTTC.

The J gene is TRBJ1-1, the V gene TRBV6-4, with a weak D call TRBD1 (5 bases). V was pared by 8 bases and J by 1 base, with 14 bases between. The germline V gene has CDR1 MRHNA and CDR2 SNTAGT. The CDR3 runs to 14 residues. CDR3 bases: TGTGCCAGCCAACTCAGGGTAGGGAACACTGAAGCTTTCTTT. Its translation: CASQLRVGNTEAFF.

This chain joins TRBV7-2 and TRBJ2-7; 8 nucleotides match TRBD1. Trimming cost V 8 bases and J 10 bases; bases outside gene matches: 13. The CDR3 length is 13 residues. From germline, CDR1 is SGHTA and CDR2 FQGNSA. The CDR3 DNA follows: TGTGCCAGCCGGGGACAGGACCGAGTGGTACAGTACTTC. It yields the protein CASRGQDRVVQYF.